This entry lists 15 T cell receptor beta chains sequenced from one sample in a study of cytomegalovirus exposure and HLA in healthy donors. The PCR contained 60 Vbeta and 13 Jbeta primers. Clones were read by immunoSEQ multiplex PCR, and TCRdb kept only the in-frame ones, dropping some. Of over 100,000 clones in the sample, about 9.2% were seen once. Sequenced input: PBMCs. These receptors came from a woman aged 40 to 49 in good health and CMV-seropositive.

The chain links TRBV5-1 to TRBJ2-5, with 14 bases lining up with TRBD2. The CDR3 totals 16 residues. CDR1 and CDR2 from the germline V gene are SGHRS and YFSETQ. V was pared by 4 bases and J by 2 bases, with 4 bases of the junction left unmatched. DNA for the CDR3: TGCGCCAGCAGCCCGGGACTAGCGGGGGCTCAAGAGACCCAGTACTTC. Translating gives CASSPGLAGAQETQYF.

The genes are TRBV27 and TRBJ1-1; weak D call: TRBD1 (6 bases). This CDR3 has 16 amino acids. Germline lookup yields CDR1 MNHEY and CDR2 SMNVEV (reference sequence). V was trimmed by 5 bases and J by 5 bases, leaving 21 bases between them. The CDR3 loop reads CASSPSGGLEWTEAFF. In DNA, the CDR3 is TGTGCCAGCAGTCCCAGTGGGGGCCTGGAGTGGACTGAAGCTTTCTTT.

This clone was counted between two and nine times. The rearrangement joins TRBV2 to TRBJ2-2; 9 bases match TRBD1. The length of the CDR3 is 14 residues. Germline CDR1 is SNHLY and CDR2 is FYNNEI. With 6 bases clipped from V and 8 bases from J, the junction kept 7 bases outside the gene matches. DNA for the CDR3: TGTGCCAGCAGCCGCCGGACAGGGGCAGGGGAGCTGTTTTTT. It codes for CASSRRTGAGELFF.

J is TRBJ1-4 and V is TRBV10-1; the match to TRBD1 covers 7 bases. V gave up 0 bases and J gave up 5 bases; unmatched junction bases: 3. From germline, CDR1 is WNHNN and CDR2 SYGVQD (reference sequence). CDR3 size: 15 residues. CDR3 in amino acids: CASSESGQSNEKLFF. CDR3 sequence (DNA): TGCGCCAGCAGTGAGTCGGGACAGTCGAATGAAAAACTGTTTTTT.

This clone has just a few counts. CDR3 residues: CASKRADVNEKLFF. DNA of the CDR3: TGCGCCAGCAAGAGGGCAGACGTTAATGAAAAACTGTTTTTT. J is TRBJ1-4 and V is TRBV5-1, with D unresolved. This CDR3 has 14 amino acids. In germline, CDR1 is SGHRS, CDR2 YFSETQ. Trimming took 6 bases from V and 4 from J, leaving 13 bases between them.

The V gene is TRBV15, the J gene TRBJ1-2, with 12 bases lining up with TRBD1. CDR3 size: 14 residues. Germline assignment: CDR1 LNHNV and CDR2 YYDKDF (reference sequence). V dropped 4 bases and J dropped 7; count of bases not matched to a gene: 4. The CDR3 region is CATSTGTGGRGYTF. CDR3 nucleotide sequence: TGTGCCACCAGCACCGGGACAGGGGGCCGTGGCTACACCTTC. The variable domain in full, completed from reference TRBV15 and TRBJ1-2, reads DAMVIQNPRYQVTQFGKPVTLSCSQTLNHNVMYWYQQKSSQAPKLLFHYYDKDFNNEADTPDNFQSRRPNTSFCFLDIRSPGLGDTAMYLCATSTGTGGRGYTFGSGTRLTVV.

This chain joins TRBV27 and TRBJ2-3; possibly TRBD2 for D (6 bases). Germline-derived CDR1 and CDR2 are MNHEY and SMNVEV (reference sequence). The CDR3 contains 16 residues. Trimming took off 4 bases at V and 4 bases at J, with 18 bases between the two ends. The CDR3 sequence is CASSSLLAQEPDTQYF. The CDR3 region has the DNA TGTGCCAGCAGTTCCCTACTAGCTCAAGAGCCAGATACGCAGTATTTT.

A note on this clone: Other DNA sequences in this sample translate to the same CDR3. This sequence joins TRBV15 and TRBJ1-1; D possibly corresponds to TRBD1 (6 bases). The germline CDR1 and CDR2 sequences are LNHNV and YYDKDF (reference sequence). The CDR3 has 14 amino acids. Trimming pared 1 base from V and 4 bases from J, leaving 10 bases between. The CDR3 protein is CATSRVRGSTEAFF. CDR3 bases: TGTGCCACCAGCAGAGTGAGGGGGAGCACTGAAGCTTTCTTT.

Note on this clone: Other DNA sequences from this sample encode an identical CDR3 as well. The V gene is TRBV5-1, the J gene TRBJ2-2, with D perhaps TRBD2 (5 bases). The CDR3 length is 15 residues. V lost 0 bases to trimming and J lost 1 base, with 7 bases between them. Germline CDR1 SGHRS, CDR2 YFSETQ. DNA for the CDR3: TGCGCCAGCAGCTTGGACGGAGGGAACACCGGGGAGCTGTTTTTT. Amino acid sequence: CASSLDGGNTGELFF.

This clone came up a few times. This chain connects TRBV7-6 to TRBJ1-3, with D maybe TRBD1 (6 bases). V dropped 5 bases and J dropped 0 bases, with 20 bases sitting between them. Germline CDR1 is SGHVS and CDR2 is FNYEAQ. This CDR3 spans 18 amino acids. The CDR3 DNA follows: TGTGCCAGCAGCCGAGAGGTATCGGGGGGCCGCTCTGGAAACACCATATATTTT. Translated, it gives CASSREVSGGRSGNTIYF.

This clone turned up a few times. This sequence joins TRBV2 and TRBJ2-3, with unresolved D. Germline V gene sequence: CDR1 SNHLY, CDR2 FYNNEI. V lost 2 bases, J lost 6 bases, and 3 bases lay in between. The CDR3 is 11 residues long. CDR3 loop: CASSEPDTQYF. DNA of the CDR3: TGTGCCAGCAGTGAACCGGATACGCAGTATTTT.

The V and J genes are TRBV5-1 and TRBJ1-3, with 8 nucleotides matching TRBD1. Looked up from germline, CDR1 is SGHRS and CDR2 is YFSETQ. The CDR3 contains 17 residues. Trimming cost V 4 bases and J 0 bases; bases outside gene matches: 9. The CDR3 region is CASSPDRVQISGNTIYF. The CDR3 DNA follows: TGCGCCAGCAGCCCGGACAGGGTTCAAATCTCTGGAAACACCATATATTTT.

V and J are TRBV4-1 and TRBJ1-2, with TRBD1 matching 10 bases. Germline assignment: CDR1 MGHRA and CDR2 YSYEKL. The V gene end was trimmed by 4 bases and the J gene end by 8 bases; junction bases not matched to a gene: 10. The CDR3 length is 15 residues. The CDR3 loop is CASSPGRQGAQGYTF. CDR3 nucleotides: TGCGCCAGCAGCCCGGGCCGACAGGGGGCGCAGGGCTACACCTTC.

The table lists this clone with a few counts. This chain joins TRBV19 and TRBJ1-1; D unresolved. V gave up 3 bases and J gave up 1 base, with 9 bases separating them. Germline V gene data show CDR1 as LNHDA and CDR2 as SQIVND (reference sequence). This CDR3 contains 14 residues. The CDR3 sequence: CASSIGSRNTEAFF. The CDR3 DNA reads TGTGCCAGTAGTATCGGGAGCCGGAACACTGAAGCTTTCTTT.

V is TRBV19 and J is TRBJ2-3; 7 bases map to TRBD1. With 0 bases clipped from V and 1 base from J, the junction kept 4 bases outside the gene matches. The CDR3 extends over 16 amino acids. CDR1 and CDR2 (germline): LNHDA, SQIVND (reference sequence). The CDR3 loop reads CASSIEGGRGTDTQYF. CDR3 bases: TGTGCCAGTAGTATAGAAGGGGGCAGGGGCACAGATACGCAGTATTTT.